These T cell receptor beta chains were read from a single sample in a study of T cell responses to AZD1222 COVID-19 vaccine. The protocol was immunoSEQ multiplex PCR, while the TCRdb copy is restricted to in-frame clones and leaves out a portion. Among over 100,000 clones listed, 80% to 90% were seen once. Sequences were derived from peripheral blood, sampled on day 0 of AZD1222 vaccination. Receptors were obtained from an adult in good health. The CDR3 runs from the conserved cysteine through the conserved F or W. A D gene is named only where the DNA matches it firmly. Size is omitted from some rows. Given values are once, few, many or a class for expanded clones.

>TRBJ2-7|-|TRBV28|once
TGTGCCAGCAAAAAATTCAGAGATACCTACGAGCAGTACTTC
CASKKFRDTYEQYF
>TRBJ2-5|-|TRBV4-2|-
TGTGCCAGCAGCCAGGACCTATGGGCCGAGACCCAGTACTTC
CASSQDLWAETQYF
>TRBJ2-5|-|TRBV28|-
TGTGCCAGCAGCCAGACTTCTCCCTTGGGAAGAGAGACCCAGTACTTC
CASSQTSPLGRETQYF
>TRBJ1-5|TRBD1|TRBV28|-
TGTGCCAGCAGTTTCCCGGACAGGGGGAATCAGCCCCAGCATTTT
CASSFPDRGNQPQHF
>TRBJ2-7|TRBD1|TRBV7-8|-
TGTGCCAGCAGCTTATGGACAGGCCCCTACGAGCAGTACTTC
CASSLWTGPYEQYF
>TRBJ2-3|TRBD2|TRBV2|-
TGTGCCAGCAGTGTTCAGCGGGAGGGCCCGGATACGCAGTATTTT
CASSVQREGPDTQYF
>TRBJ1-6|-|TRBV11-2|-
TGTGCCAGCAGCTTAAACGGGGGGGGCGCGGGAAATTCACCCCTCCACTTT
CASSLNGGGAGNSPLHF
>TRBJ1-4|-|TRBV5-1|once
TGCGCCAGCGCTCAGGGGAATGGGAATGAAAAACTGTTTTTT
CASAQGNGNEKLFF
>TRBJ2-2|-|TRBV7-3|-
TGTGCCAGCAGCCCCACGGCGGGGGCTGGGACCGGGGAGCTGTTTTTT
CASSPTAGAGTGELFF
>TRBJ2-2|-|TRBV5-1|-
TGCGCCAGCAGCTTGGTGGCTTCGGTGAACACCGGGGAGCTGTTTTTT
CASSLVASVNTGELFF
>TRBJ2-7|TRBD1|TRBV6-5|once
TGTGCCAGCGCGGACAGGGTCAGCGAGCAGTACTTC
CASADRVSEQYF
>TRBJ1-2|TRBD1|TRBV3-1/TRBV3-2|-
TGTGCCAGCAGCCAAGGACAGGGGAACCTATATGGCTACACCTTC
CASSQGQGNLYGYTF
>TRBJ2-7|-|TRBV12-3/TRBV12-4|-
TGTGCCAGCACCGGGACGAGCGGGTACGAGCAGTACTTC
CASTGTSGYEQYF
>TRBJ2-3|-|TRBV7-9|-
TGTGCCAGCAGCGGAAAGGGGGGCCGGGCAGATACGCAGTATTTT
CASSGKGGRADTQYF
>TRBJ1-2|-|TRBV14|few
TGTGCCAGCAGCCTGGAGAGGTTCGGCTACACCTTC
CASSLERFGYTF
>TRBJ2-1|-|TRBV4-2|once
TGTGCCAGCAGCCAAGATTGGCCTAGGGGGGACAATGAGCAGTTCTTC
CASSQDWPRGDNEQFF
>TRBJ2-3|-|TRBV9|-
TGTGCCAGCAGCGCCCCACAGGGAGGCTTAGATTTT
CASSAPQGGLDF
>TRBJ1-2|-|TRBV4-2|once
TGTGCCAGCAGCCAACCCAGCGGGTGGGGGGCTGCTAACTATGGCTACACCTTC
CASSQPSGWGAANYGYTF
>TRBJ1-1|TRBD1|TRBV2|-
TGTGCCAGCAGTGAAAGGGGACAGGGAATTGGAGCTTTCTTT
CASSERGQGIGAFF
>TRBJ1-2|-|TRBV18|-
TGTGCCAGCTCACCAGACCAGGTTGGCTACACCTTC
CASSPDQVGYTF
>TRBJ1-2|-|TRBV7-2|-
TGTGCCAGCAGCACAGATCCAAACTATGGCTACACCTTC
CASSTDPNYGYTF
>TRBJ2-4|-|TRBV3-1/TRBV3-2|-
TGTGCCAGCAGCCAACACCGCCAGTCTTCAAACATTCAGTACTTC
CASSQHRQSSNIQYF
>TRBJ1-1|-|TRBV28|-
TGTGCCAGCAGACCCCCCATGGGAGCGAAAGCTTTCTTT
CASRPPMGAKAFF
>TRBJ1-2|TRBD1|TRBV27|-
TGTGCCAGCAAGCCAGGGACAGCCTCCGGCTACACCTTC
CASKPGTASGYTF
>TRBJ2-7|-|TRBV6-5|-
TGTGCCAGCAGTTACCGCTACGAGCAGTACTTC
CASSYRYEQYF
>TRBJ2-2|-|TRBV2|-
TGTGCCAGCAGTCGTACTAGAGGCGGAACCGGGGAGCTGTTTTTT
CASSRTRGGTGELFF
>TRBJ1-2|TRBD1|TRBV28|-
TGTGCCAGCAGTTTTTGGGCTGGACGACAGGGGAATGGCTACACCTTC
CASSFWAGRQGNGYTF
>TRBJ2-1|TRBD2|TRBV6-6|few
TGTGCCAGCAGTCCCTTTACTAGCGGGAGTTATTTATTGTACAATGAGCAGTTCTTC
CASSPFTSGSYLLYNEQFF
>TRBJ1-2|-|TRBV28|-
TGTGCCAGCACCCTAAGCCGGGGTAACTATGGCTACACCTTC
CASTLSRGNYGYTF
>TRBJ1-5|-|TRBV7-9|once
TGTGCCAGCGCCGTTACGGCGAATCAGCCCCAGCATTTT
CASAVTANQPQHF
>TRBJ2-3|-|TRBV6-5|-
TGTGCCAGCAGCTCATCCCGGGCTTCGGGGAATACGCAGTATTTT
CASSSSRASGNTQYF
>TRBJ1-1|-|TRBV5-6|-
TGTGCCAGCAGCTTGGGTCCCCCAGGTCCTTACGGAAACACTGAAGCTTTCTTT
CASSLGPPGPYGNTEAFF
>TRBJ1-1|-|TRBV28|-
TGTGCCAGCAGTTTTGCGGGGGAGGGTACTGAAGCTTTCTTT
CASSFAGEGTEAFF
>TRBJ1-2|TRBD1|TRBV29-1|-
TGCAGCGGCTCCGGGACAGGGGAACGCGGCTACACCTTC
CSGSGTGERGYTF
>TRBJ1-1|-|TRBV18|-
TGTGCCAGCTCACCACTCCAACAGACCATGAACACTGAAGCTTTCTTT
CASSPLQQTMNTEAFF